The source of this T cell receptor (beta chain) is a study of CD8 T cells in Susac syndrome. The CDR3 consists of 14 residues. V shed 3 bases and J shed 2 bases, with 10 bases lying between them. Looked up from germline, CDR1 is KGHSH and CDR2 is LQKENI. RNA, at roughly 0.5 to 1 ug, was reverse transcribed with random hexamers. Amplification of the TCR beta CDR3 was carried out by immunoSEQ multiplex PCR, which spanned a total of 54 Vbeta and 13 Jbeta segments. TCRdb called the immunoSEQ multiplex PCR reads again in MiXCR, with one record for every CDR3 protein. The table records about 210,000 distinct CDR3 sequences, 95% of them present only once. The multiple sclerosis controls, all treatment-naive patients, had relapsing-remitting disease that was stable or active. Negative magnetic isolation gave CD8+ and CD4+ cells; FACS enriched CD8+ TEMRA.

Sequenced sample: CD4+ T cells from PBMCs. The chain combines TRBV18 with TRBJ1-1, with D perhaps matching TRBD1 (5 bases). The sequence came from a human donor with multiple sclerosis. CDR3 protein: CASSPLRGNTEAFF. The CDR3 DNA reads TGTGCCAGCTCACCTTTGAGGGGAAACACTGAAGCTTTCTTT.